This is a list of T cell receptor beta chains from one sample in a study of cytomegalovirus exposure and HLA in healthy donors. Profiling relied on immunoSEQ multiplex PCR, and the TCRdb table lists in-frame clones only, not all of them. The sample includes 200,000 or so clones, 85% to 90% seen only once; the top ten take roughly 1.3%. Material for sequencing was PBMCs. All receptors derive from a human donor in good health. Both conserved end residues are part of each CDR3. Fields, in order: V gene, D gene, J gene, clone size, CDR3 DNA, CDR3 protein. D genes are given only for firm matches. Clone size is stated in some rows and not others, as once, few, many or a class when expanded.

V gene: TRBV9
D gene: TRBD1
J gene: TRBJ1-1
clone size: few
CDR3 DNA: TGTGCCAGCAGCAAGACAGGGGAGGTCACTGAAGCTTTCTTT
CDR3 protein: CASSKTGEVTEAFF

V gene: TRBV5-1
D gene: TRBD1
J gene: TRBJ1-1
clone size: few
CDR3 DNA: TGCGCCAGCAGCTTGGCCGGGGGGACAGGGGGCTTGAACACTGAAGCTTTCTTT
CDR3 protein: CASSLAGGTGGLNTEAFF

V gene: TRBV5-1
D gene: .
J gene: TRBJ2-2
clone size: .
CDR3 DNA: TGCGCCAGCAGCCTAGGGACTGGCACCGGGGGGCTGTTTTTT
CDR3 protein: CASSLGTGTGGLFF

V gene: TRBV18
D gene: .
J gene: TRBJ1-5
clone size: .
CDR3 DNA: TGTGCCAGCTCACCTATAGACAATCAGCCCCAGCATTTT
CDR3 protein: CASSPIDNQPQHF

V gene: TRBV28
D gene: .
J gene: TRBJ1-1
clone size: .
CDR3 DNA: TGTGCCAGCCACCAGGGAAGGACTGAAGCTTTCTTT
CDR3 protein: CASHQGRTEAFF

V gene: TRBV27
D gene: TRBD2
J gene: TRBJ2-3
clone size: .
CDR3 DNA: TGTGCCAGCACCATCAGTCCACTAGCGGGTGGTGGGGATACGCAGTATTTT
CDR3 protein: CASTISPLAGGGDTQYF

V gene: TRBV30
D gene: .
J gene: TRBJ1-5
clone size: few
CDR3 DNA: TGTGCCTGGAGTAGCCCTTATTATAGCAATCAGCCCCAGCATTTT
CDR3 protein: CAWSSPYYSNQPQHF

V gene: TRBV9
D gene: TRBD2
J gene: TRBJ2-5
clone size: .
CDR3 DNA: TGTGCCAGCAGCGCCGAGACTAGCGGGAGCCAAGAGACCCAGTACTTC
CDR3 protein: CASSAETSGSQETQYF

V gene: TRBV11-3
D gene: .
J gene: TRBJ2-5
clone size: .
CDR3 DNA: TGTGCCAGCAGCTTAGCCCAGGGGTTGGGAGAGACCCAGTACTTC
CDR3 protein: CASSLAQGLGETQYF

V gene: TRBV4-1
D gene: .
J gene: TRBJ2-3
clone size: .
CDR3 DNA: TGCGCCAGCAGCCAAGACCAAAGCCTGGTTACCACAGATACGCAGTATTTT
CDR3 protein: CASSQDQSLVTTDTQYF

V gene: TRBV5-4
D gene: .
J gene: TRBJ2-3
clone size: .
CDR3 DNA: TGTGCCAGCAGCATATTTACAGATACGCAGTATTTT
CDR3 protein: CASSIFTDTQYF

V gene: TRBV13
D gene: .
J gene: TRBJ2-4
clone size: .
CDR3 DNA: TGTGCCAGCGGAGACAGAAACAAAAACATTCAGTACTTC
CDR3 protein: CASGDRNKNIQYF

V gene: TRBV9
D gene: TRBD1
J gene: TRBJ1-6
clone size: .
CDR3 DNA: TGTGCCAGCAGCGGACGGGACAGCTATAATTCACCCCTCCACTTT
CDR3 protein: CASSGRDSYNSPLHF

V gene: TRBV19
D gene: .
J gene: TRBJ2-7
clone size: .
CDR3 DNA: TGTGCCAGTAAATCGGGGAGCTCCTACGAGCAGTACTTC
CDR3 protein: CASKSGSSYEQYF

V gene: TRBV7-9
D gene: TRBD1
J gene: TRBJ2-7
clone size: .
CDR3 DNA: TGTGCCAGCAGCCCGGTCGGGACAGGGTCCTACGAGCAGTACTTC
CDR3 protein: CASSPVGTGSYEQYF

V gene: TRBV4-1
D gene: TRBD2
J gene: TRBJ2-2
clone size: .
CDR3 DNA: TGCGCCAGCAGCCTCTTGGGACTAGCGGGAGCTAACACCGGGGAGCTGTTTTTT
CDR3 protein: CASSLLGLAGANTGELFF

V gene: TRBV18
D gene: TRBD1
J gene: TRBJ2-7
clone size: .
CDR3 DNA: TGTGCCAGCTCACCAACTAGAAACAGGGGCTTTTACGAGCAGTACTTC
CDR3 protein: CASSPTRNRGFYEQYF

V gene: TRBV21-1
D gene: .
J gene: TRBJ2-3
clone size: once
CDR3 DNA: TGTGCCAGCAGCAAAACAGGGACACACACAGATACGCAGTATTTT
CDR3 protein: CASSKTGTHTDTQYF

V gene: TRBV28
D gene: .
J gene: TRBJ2-7
clone size: once
CDR3 DNA: TGTGCCAGCAGTTTACTAGCCTCCAAGTACTTC
CDR3 protein: CASSLLASKYF

V gene: TRBV4-2
D gene: TRBD2
J gene: TRBJ2-1
clone size: once
CDR3 DNA: TGTGCCAGCAGCCAAGAGGCGGGAGCGGCCTACAATGAGCAGTTCTTC
CDR3 protein: CASSQEAGAAYNEQFF

V gene: TRBV9
D gene: .
J gene: TRBJ2-3
clone size: .
CDR3 DNA: TGTGCCAGCAGCGTAGCGGCTGTTGGGCGGGCCGGAATCTCTAGCACAGATACGCAGTATTTT
CDR3 protein: CASSVAAVGRAGISSTDTQYF

V gene: TRBV7-9
D gene: .
J gene: TRBJ2-1
clone size: .
CDR3 DNA: TGTTCCAGCAGCTTAGTACTAGCTAGGTTCAATGAGCAGTTCTTC
CDR3 protein: CSSSLVLARFNEQFF